This T cell receptor beta chain was observed in a study of blood T cells in healthy people across ages. Across the whole study: Template switching retrieved approximately one barcoded beta molecule for each two T cells.

Germline V gene data show CDR1 as MNHEY and CDR2 as SVGAGI. CDR3 length: 16 amino acids. V gave up 3 bases and J gave up 8 bases, with 22 bases separating them. Findings and caveats of the study: Across samples, TCR beta diversity tracked strongly with naive T cell percentage. Unsorted PBMCs blocked a conclusive comparison of naive and antigen-experienced cells.

Donors gave roughly 9.1 milliliters of peripheral blood apiece. This clonotype has a handful of counts. The antigen remains unidentified. A J-beta primer mix and a sample-barcoded 5' primer were used in a second PCR of about 7 to 12 cycles. TCRdb itself ran the 5' RACE reads through MiXCR, one entry per CDR3 protein. The table shows fewer than 1.5 million distinct CDR3 sequences, with around 39% occurring only once. The chain couples TRBV6-5 to TRBJ1-2; tentatively, D is TRBD1 (5 bases). Source material: blood. The receptor's source is a woman in her late teens or twenties in good health. For the CDR3, the DNA is TGTGCCAGCAGTTATTCTCCCCGACAGACCCTCGAGGGCTACACCTTC. Its translation: CASSYSPRQTLEGYTF.